The rows below give T cell receptor beta chains drawn from one sample of a study of shared clonotypes between healthy human individuals. Assay: immunoSEQ multiplex PCR; the TCRdb copy retains only in-frame clones and omits some. The table lists hundreds of thousands of clones, 92% of them singletons. The sample was naive CD8+ T cells sorted from blood. The receptors were sampled from a man aged 30 to 45 in good health. Each CDR3 is given with its conserved first and last residue. The order of the fields is J gene, D gene, V gene, clone size, CDR3 DNA, CDR3 protein. A D gene is named only where the DNA matches it firmly. A row's size may be missing; if present it is once, few, many or a size class.

J gene: TRBJ2-7; D gene: TRBD2; V gene: TRBV7-3; clone size: .; CDR3 DNA: TGTGCCAGCAGCCTATCACTAGCGGGAGAAAACGAGCAGTACTTC; CDR3 protein: CASSLSLAGENEQYF
J gene: TRBJ2-1; D gene: TRBD2; V gene: TRBV18; clone size: .; CDR3 DNA: TGTGCCAGCTCACCAAGCTTAGCGGGAGGGCCGGTTTCCGACAATGAGCAGTTCTTC; CDR3 protein: CASSPSLAGGPVSDNEQFF
J gene: TRBJ2-2; D gene: .; V gene: TRBV11-2; clone size: .; CDR3 DNA: TGTGCCAGCAGCTTAGACATGAAGGTGTTTTTT; CDR3 protein: CASSLDMKVFF
J gene: TRBJ2-7; D gene: TRBD2; V gene: TRBV9; clone size: .; CDR3 DNA: TGTGCCAGCAGCACCCTAGCGGGAGGAGAAACCTACGAGCAGTACTTC; CDR3 protein: CASSTLAGGETYEQYF
J gene: TRBJ2-1; D gene: .; V gene: TRBV19; clone size: once; CDR3 DNA: TGTGCCAGTAGTCCAGACTACGACAATGAGCAGTTCTTC; CDR3 protein: CASSPDYDNEQFF
J gene: TRBJ2-7; D gene: TRBD2; V gene: TRBV9; clone size: .; CDR3 DNA: TGTGCCAGCAGCCGAGTAGCGGGAGCAGAGGACGAGCAGTACTTC; CDR3 protein: CASSRVAGAEDEQYF
J gene: TRBJ2-1; D gene: TRBD2; V gene: TRBV5-6; clone size: .; CDR3 DNA: TGTGCCAGCAGCCAAAAAGCGGGAGACCCCTACAATGAGCAGTTCTTC; CDR3 protein: CASSQKAGDPYNEQFF
J gene: TRBJ2-2; D gene: .; V gene: TRBV7-9; clone size: .; CDR3 DNA: TGTGCCAGCAGCCCCGTCGCAGGGGCGAACACCGGGGAGCTGTTTTTT; CDR3 protein: CASSPVAGANTGELFF
J gene: TRBJ2-7; D gene: TRBD2; V gene: TRBV7-9; clone size: .; CDR3 DNA: TGTGCCAGCAGCTCAGGCCTAGCGGGGGCCTACGAGCAGTACTTC; CDR3 protein: CASSSGLAGAYEQYF
J gene: TRBJ2-7; D gene: .; V gene: TRBV6-5; clone size: .; CDR3 DNA: TGTGCCAGCAGTTTCGGGATAGCCTACGAGCAGTACTTC; CDR3 protein: CASSFGIAYEQYF
J gene: TRBJ1-5; D gene: .; V gene: TRBV28; clone size: once; CDR3 DNA: TGTGCCAGCAGTTCCCTGGTCACTAGCAATCAGCCCCAGCATTTT; CDR3 protein: CASSSLVTSNQPQHF
J gene: TRBJ2-7; D gene: .; V gene: TRBV29-1; clone size: .; CDR3 DNA: TGCAGCGTTGATGGGGGTGATAGGGCCTACGAGCAGTACTTC; CDR3 protein: CSVDGGDRAYEQYF
J gene: TRBJ2-5; D gene: .; V gene: TRBV27; clone size: .; CDR3 DNA: TGTGCCAGCAGTTTATTAACGACGGGGCCGGGGATTCAAGAGACCCAGTACTTC; CDR3 protein: CASSLLTTGPGIQETQYF
J gene: TRBJ1-1; D gene: TRBD1; V gene: TRBV4-3; clone size: once; CDR3 DNA: TGCGCCAGCAGCCTAGGACAGGGTCGAGAAACTTTCTTT; CDR3 protein: CASSLGQGRETFF
J gene: TRBJ2-7; D gene: .; V gene: TRBV7-8; clone size: once; CDR3 DNA: TGTGCCAGCAGCTTTCCGTCCGGGGTAGCCTACGAGCAGTACTTC; CDR3 protein: CASSFPSGVAYEQYF
J gene: TRBJ2-1; D gene: .; V gene: TRBV27; clone size: .; CDR3 DNA: TGTGCCAGCAGTTTGGGGGTAGCAATGAGCTCCTACAATGAGCAGTTCTTC; CDR3 protein: CASSLGVAMSSYNEQFF
J gene: TRBJ1-1; D gene: .; V gene: TRBV19; clone size: .; CDR3 DNA: TGTGCCAGTACCGTCGGACAGACTGAAGCTTTCTTT; CDR3 protein: CASTVGQTEAFF
J gene: TRBJ2-7; D gene: TRBD1; V gene: TRBV7-6; clone size: .; CDR3 DNA: TGTGCCAGCAGCCGGGGACAGGGGGTTTACGAGCAGTACTTC; CDR3 protein: CASSRGQGVYEQYF
J gene: TRBJ1-5; D gene: .; V gene: TRBV21-1; clone size: .; CDR3 DNA: TGTGCCAGCAGCAAAGGCGGACAGAAGCCCCAGCATTTT; CDR3 protein: CASSKGGQKPQHF
J gene: TRBJ1-2; D gene: .; V gene: TRBV6-5; clone size: few; CDR3 DNA: TGTGCCAGCAGAGGGACGGGGACCTATGGCTACACCTTC; CDR3 protein: CASRGTGTYGYTF
J gene: TRBJ2-2; D gene: .; V gene: TRBV7-2; clone size: .; CDR3 DNA: TGTGCCAGCAGCTTATGGGAGTACACCGGGGAGCTGTTTTTT; CDR3 protein: CASSLWEYTGELFF
J gene: TRBJ2-1; D gene: TRBD1; V gene: TRBV6-1; clone size: .; CDR3 DNA: TGTGCCAGCAGCACAGGGGGTTTCTACAATGAGCAGTTCTTC; CDR3 protein: CASSTGGFYNEQFF
J gene: TRBJ2-7; D gene: .; V gene: TRBV25-1; clone size: .; CDR3 DNA: TGTGCCAGCAGTGAAGGGGAAATAGGCTCCTACGAGCAGTACTTC; CDR3 protein: CASSEGEIGSYEQYF
J gene: TRBJ2-3; D gene: TRBD2; V gene: TRBV4-3; clone size: once; CDR3 DNA: TGCGCCAGCAGCCAAGGTAGCGGGAGGGTTGAAGATACGCAGTATTTT; CDR3 protein: CASSQGSGRVEDTQYF
J gene: TRBJ2-1; D gene: .; V gene: TRBV28; clone size: once; CDR3 DNA: TGTGCCAGCAACCTTTACAATGAGCAGTTCTTC; CDR3 protein: CASNLYNEQFF
J gene: TRBJ2-5; D gene: TRBD2; V gene: TRBV6-6; clone size: .; CDR3 DNA: TGTGCCAGCAGAGGCCCTCTGGTAGCGGGAGTAGAGACCCAGTACTTC; CDR3 protein: CASRGPLVAGVETQYF
J gene: TRBJ2-7; D gene: TRBD2; V gene: TRBV13; clone size: .; CDR3 DNA: TGTGCCAGCAGCTCTGGACTAGCGGGAGTGATATCCGGCGAGCAGTACTTC; CDR3 protein: CASSSGLAGVISGEQYF
J gene: TRBJ2-7; D gene: .; V gene: TRBV27; clone size: .; CDR3 DNA: TGTGCCAGCGGTACGGCGGGCGATTATAGTAGCTACGAGCAGTACTTC; CDR3 protein: CASGTAGDYSSYEQYF
J gene: TRBJ2-3; D gene: .; V gene: TRBV15; clone size: .; CDR3 DNA: TGTGCCACCAGCAGCCTTGCGAGCACAGATACGCAGTATTTT; CDR3 protein: CATSSLASTDTQYF
J gene: TRBJ2-1; D gene: TRBD2; V gene: TRBV10-2; clone size: .; CDR3 DNA: TGCGCCAGCAACCGGACTAGCGGAAGCTCCTACAATGAGCAGTTCTTC; CDR3 protein: CASNRTSGSSYNEQFF
J gene: TRBJ2-7; D gene: .; V gene: TRBV27; clone size: few; CDR3 DNA: TGTGCCAGCAGTTCAGGGCAGGGATCGGAGTACTTC; CDR3 protein: CASSSGQGSEYF
J gene: TRBJ2-1; D gene: TRBD2; V gene: TRBV13; clone size: .; CDR3 DNA: TGTGCCAGCAGCCCCCGTGGGGGGGGAGGGTACAATGAGCAGTTCTTC; CDR3 protein: CASSPRGGGGYNEQFF
J gene: TRBJ2-2; D gene: .; V gene: TRBV6-5; clone size: .; CDR3 DNA: TGTGCCAGCAGTTACTCGCCAGGGGAAGGGACCGGGGAGCTGTTTTTT; CDR3 protein: CASSYSPGEGTGELFF
J gene: TRBJ2-1; D gene: .; V gene: TRBV7-9; clone size: .; CDR3 DNA: TGTGCCAGCAGCTTTGCACTCCAGGGATGGGGGAATGAGCAGTTCTTC; CDR3 protein: CASSFALQGWGNEQFF